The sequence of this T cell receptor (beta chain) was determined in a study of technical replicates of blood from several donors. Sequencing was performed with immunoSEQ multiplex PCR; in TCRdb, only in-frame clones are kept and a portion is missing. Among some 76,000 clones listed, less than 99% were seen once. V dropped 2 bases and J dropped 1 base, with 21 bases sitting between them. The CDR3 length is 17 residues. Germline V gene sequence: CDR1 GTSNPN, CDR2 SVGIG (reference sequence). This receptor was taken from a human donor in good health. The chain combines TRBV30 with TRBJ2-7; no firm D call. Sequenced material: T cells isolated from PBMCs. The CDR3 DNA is TGTGCCTGGAGTAAACTACGAAGTGCCCTACCGTCCTACGAGCAGTACTTC. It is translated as CAWSKLRSALPSYEQYF.